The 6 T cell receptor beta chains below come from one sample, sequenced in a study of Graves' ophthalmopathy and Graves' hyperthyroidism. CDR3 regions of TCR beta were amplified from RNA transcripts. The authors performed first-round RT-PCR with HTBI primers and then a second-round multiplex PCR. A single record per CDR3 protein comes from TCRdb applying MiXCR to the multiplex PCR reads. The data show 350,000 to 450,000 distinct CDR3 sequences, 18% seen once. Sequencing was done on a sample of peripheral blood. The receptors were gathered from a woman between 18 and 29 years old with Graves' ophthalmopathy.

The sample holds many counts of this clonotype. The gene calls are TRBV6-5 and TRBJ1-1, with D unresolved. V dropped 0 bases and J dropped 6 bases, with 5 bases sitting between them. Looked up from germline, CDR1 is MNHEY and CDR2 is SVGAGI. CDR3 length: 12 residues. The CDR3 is CASSYSTAEAFF. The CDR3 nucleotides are TGTGCCAGCAGTTACTCCACCGCTGAAGCTTTCTTT.

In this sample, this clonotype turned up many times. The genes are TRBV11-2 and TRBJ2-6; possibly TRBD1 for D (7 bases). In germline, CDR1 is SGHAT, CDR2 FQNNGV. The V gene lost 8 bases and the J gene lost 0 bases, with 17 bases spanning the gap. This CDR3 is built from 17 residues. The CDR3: CASRRRDSTSGANVLTF. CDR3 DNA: TGTGCCAGCCGCAGGAGGGACAGCACCTCTGGGGCCAACGTCCTGACTTTC.

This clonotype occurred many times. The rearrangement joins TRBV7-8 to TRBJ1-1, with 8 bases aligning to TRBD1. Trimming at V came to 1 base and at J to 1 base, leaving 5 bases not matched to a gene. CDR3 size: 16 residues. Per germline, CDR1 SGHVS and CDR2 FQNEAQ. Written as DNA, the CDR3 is TGTGCCAGCAGCTTAGGTGCAGGGGGCGGGAACACTGAAGCTTTCTTT. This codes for CASSLGAGGGNTEAFF.

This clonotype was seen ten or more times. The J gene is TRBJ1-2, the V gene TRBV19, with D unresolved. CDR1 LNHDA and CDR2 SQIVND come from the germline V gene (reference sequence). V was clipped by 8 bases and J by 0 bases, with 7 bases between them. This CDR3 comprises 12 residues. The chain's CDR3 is CASAAANYGYTF. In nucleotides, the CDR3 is TGTGCCAGTGCGGCCGCTAACTATGGCTACACCTTC.

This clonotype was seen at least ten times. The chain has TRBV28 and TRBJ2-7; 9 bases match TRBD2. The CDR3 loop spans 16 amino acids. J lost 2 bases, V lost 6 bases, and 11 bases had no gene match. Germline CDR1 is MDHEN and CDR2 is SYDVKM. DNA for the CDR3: TGTGCCAGCAGCCATTACGGGCTAGCGGGGACCTACGAGCAGTACTTC. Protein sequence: CASSHYGLAGTYEQYF.

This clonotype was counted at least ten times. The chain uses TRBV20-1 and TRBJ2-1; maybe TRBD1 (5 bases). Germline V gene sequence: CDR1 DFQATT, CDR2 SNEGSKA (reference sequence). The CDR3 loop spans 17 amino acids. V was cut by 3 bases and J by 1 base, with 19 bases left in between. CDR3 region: CSARGLQRVLSYNEQFF. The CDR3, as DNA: TGCAGTGCTAGGGGGCTACAGAGAGTCCTATCCTACAATGAGCAGTTCTTC.